One and the same sample provided the 21 T cell receptor beta chains below, sequenced in a study of T-cell reconstitution after alpha-beta-depleted transplantation in children. Using unique molecular identifiers, the investigators prepared the TCRbeta library. TCRdb independently ran MiXCR on the PCR reads; one entry per CDR3 protein. The profile shows under 300,000 distinct CDR3 sequences, approximately 10% of them singletons. The material was peripheral blood, obtained 180 days after TCRalphabeta/CD19-depleted stem cell transplant. Receptors originate from a male patient aged 2 to 10 who had a stem cell transplant for chronic granulomatous disease, so the T cells may come from the graft donor.

This clonotype was seen repeatedly, ten times or more. The rearrangement uses TRBV6-2 or TRBV6-3 and TRBJ2-1; D may match TRBD1 or TRBD2 (6 bases each). CDR1 is MNHEY and CDR2 is SVGEGT in the germline V gene. The V end lost 6 bases, the J end lost 6 bases, and 18 bases lay between the germline ends. The CDR3 runs to 15 residues. The CDR3 region has the DNA TGTGCCAGCAGCCGGGGGCCTCTTACTGGCAATGAGCAGTTCTTC. The encoded protein is CASSRGPLTGNEQFF.

At least ten counts were recorded for this clonotype. The chain recombines TRBV6-2 or TRBV6-3 with TRBJ2-2, with 7 positions matching TRBD2. CDR3 length: 21 residues. CDR1 MNHEY and CDR2 SVGEGT come from the germline V gene. Trimming took 2 bases from V and 0 from J; bases not matched to a gene: 18. In DNA, the CDR3 is TGTGCCAGCAGTTACCTCCGGGCAGGGAGGGCTCTAGCGCCGAACACCGGGGAGCTGTTTTTT. Translation: CASSYLRAGRALAPNTGELFF.

This clonotype has ten or more counts. The V gene is TRBV7-9, the J gene TRBJ2-7; TRBD2 is a possible D gene (6 bases). CDR1 and CDR2 from the germline V gene are SEHNR and FQNEAQ (reference sequence). With 1 base removed from V and 1 base from J, the gap between germline ends came to 14 bases. CDR3 size: 16 residues. CDR3 in amino acids: CASSLVEGRGSYEQYF. The CDR3 region has the DNA TGTGCCAGCAGCTTAGTGGAGGGAAGAGGTTCCTACGAGCAGTACTTC.

This clonotype showed up many times. The chain couples TRBV7-8 to TRBJ2-5, with 16 positions matching TRBD2. The V segment lost 3 bases and the J segment 7 bases; nucleotides outside the gene matches: 5. From germline, CDR1 is SGHVS and CDR2 FQNEAQ. The CDR3 has 16 amino acids. As DNA, the CDR3 is TGTGCCAGCAGCTTGGGACTAGCGGGAGGGTGGGGGACCCAGTACTTC. Encoded protein: CASSLGLAGGWGTQYF.

This clonotype showed up many times. The genes are TRBV10-3 and TRBJ1-4, with 7 positions matching TRBD1. In germline, CDR1 is ENHRY, CDR2 SYGVKD. The CDR3 extends over 16 amino acids. After removal of 4 bases from V and 0 bases from J, the junction contained 5 bases not matched to a gene. CDR3 in amino acids: CAISGDSPATNEKLFF. CDR3 nucleotides: TGTGCCATCAGTGGGGACAGCCCAGCAACTAATGAAAAACTGTTTTTT.

In regard to this clonotype: Just one base apart from a much larger clone, this may be a read error. The chain joins TRBV11-2 to TRBJ1-2; D perhaps matches TRBD1 (5 bases). CDR1 is SGHAT and CDR2 is FQNNGV in the germline V gene. This CDR3 is 14 amino acids long. Here the CDR3 reads CASSPGASNYGYPF. DNA of the CDR3: TGTGCCAGCAGTCCTGGGGCGTCTAACTATGGCTACCCCTTC. Full variable domain (missing parts from reference TRBV11-2 and TRBJ1-2): EAGVAQSPRYKIIEKRQSVAFWCNPISGHATLYWYQQILGQGPKLLIQFQNNGVVDDSQLPKDRFSAERLKGVDSTLKIQPAKLEDSAVYLCASSPGASNYGYPFGSGTRLTVV.

This clonotype was observed at least ten times. V is TRBV5-1 and J is TRBJ2-1; D remains ambiguous. The CDR3 extends over 15 amino acids. The germline gives CDR1 SGHRS, CDR2 YFSETQ. With 4 bases removed from V and 8 bases from J, the gap between germline ends came to 19 bases. Written as DNA, the CDR3 is TGCGCCAGCAGCGCCTCGGTCTTACTGGCCGATGAGCAGTTCTTC. Residues: CASSASVLLADEQFF.

This clonotype was seen ten or more times. The chain recombines TRBV21-1 with TRBJ2-2; TRBD2, the table's D call, was not compared with the DNA. TRBV21-1 is noted as a pseudogene. The CDR3 has 16 residues. The CDR3 spells CASSNGGGGGTGELFF. The DNA of the CDR3 is TGTGCCAGCAGCAACGGGGGGGGAGGTGGGACCGGGGAGCTGTTTTTT.

The chain combines TRBV7-8 with TRBJ2-1; 13 nucleotides line up with TRBD2. CDR1 and CDR2 (germline): SGHVS, FQNEAQ. The junction had 12 bases not matched to a gene; V was cut back by 2 bases and J by 14 bases. The CDR3 consists of 16 residues. CDR3 bases: TGTGCCAGCAGCTTAATTAACGGGACTAGCGGGGCCAGGGAGTTCTTC. Amino acid sequence: CASSLINGTSGAREFF.

This clonotype was seen ten or more times. The CDR3 loop is CASSLNEKLFF. Written as DNA, the CDR3 is TGTGCCAGCAGTTTAAATGAAAAACTGTTTTTT. The chain links TRBV12-3 or TRBV12-4 to TRBJ1-4; no definite D call. V was clipped by 2 bases and J by 5 bases, with 0 bases between them. This CDR3 region has 11 residues.

This clonotype was observed many times. The chain is built from TRBV27 and TRBJ2-7; 10 positions agree with TRBD2. The CDR3 covers 16 residues. V dropped 5 bases and J dropped 3; count of bases not matched to a gene: 10. CDR1 and CDR2 from the germline V gene are MNHEY and SMNVEV (reference sequence). CDR3 region: CASSNPGPSGSYEQYF. CDR3 nucleotides: TGTGCCAGCAGTAACCCCGGGCCTAGCGGGAGCTACGAGCAGTACTTC.

This clonotype was recorded many times. The rearrangement joins TRBV28 to TRBJ2-7; either TRBD1 or TRBD2 may supply D (5 bases each). Germline V gene lookup returns CDR1 MDHEN and CDR2 SYDVKM. The V and J ends lost 5 bases and 7 bases respectively, with 18 bases between them. The CDR3 extends over 14 amino acids. For the CDR3, the DNA is TGTGCCAGCAGTCTCCGGGACCTTAAAGGGGAGCAGTACTTC. Its translation is CASSLRDLKGEQYF.

This clonotype occurred many times. The gene calls are TRBV7-8 and TRBJ2-1; D is possibly TRBD2 (6 bases). Trimming shortened V by 4 bases and J by 2 bases, and 12 bases separated the two germline ends. The germline V gene encodes CDR1 SGHVS and CDR2 FQNEAQ. This CDR3 is built from 15 residues. CDR3 in amino acids: CASSSAEGPYNEQFF. CDR3 sequence (DNA): TGTGCCAGCAGCTCCGCGGAGGGCCCCTACAATGAGCAGTTCTTC.

This clonotype was counted many times. The rearrangement joins TRBV11-2 to TRBJ2-4, with TRBD1 as a possible D gene (6 bases). Germline V gives CDR1 SGHAT, CDR2 FQNNGV. The CDR3 length is 18 residues. V was trimmed by 4 bases and J by 0 bases, leaving 19 bases between them. In nucleotides, the CDR3 is TGTGCCAGCAGCTCGCGACAGGAGAGAATACTAGCCAAAAACATTCAGTACTTC. As protein: CASSSRQERILAKNIQYF.

This chain links TRBV15 with TRBJ2-1; D call uncertain. CDR1 LNHNV and CDR2 YYDKDF come from the germline V gene (reference sequence). V was shortened by 4 bases and J by 8 bases, with 12 bases between the two germline ends. The CDR3 is 13 amino acids. The chain's CDR3 is CATSTSFRDEQFF. In DNA, the CDR3 is TGTGCCACCAGCACCTCCTTTCGAGATGAGCAGTTCTTC. Supplemented by reference TRBV15 and TRBJ2-1, the full variable domain reads DAMVIQNPRYQVTQFGKPVTLSCSQTLNHNVMYWYQQKSSQAPKLLFHYYDKDFNNEADTPDNFQSRRPNTSFCFLDIRSPGLGDTAMYLCATSTSFRDEQFFGPGTRLTVL.

The chain links TRBV9 to TRBJ2-1, with 7 bases aligning to TRBD2. CDR3 length equals 15 residues. The V and J ends lost 3 bases and 4 bases, in that order; junction bases with no gene match: 7. Germline V lookup: CDR1 SGDLS, CDR2 YYNGEE. The CDR3 DNA is TGTGCCAGCAGCGCCTCAGCGGGGTTATACAATGAGCAGTTCTTC. This encodes CASSASAGLYNEQFF.

This clonotype was detected many times. The CDR3 DNA reads as TGTGCCAGCAGTAAGACCGGGACTAGCGGGAGCTCCTACGAGCAGTACTTC. Protein sequence: CASSKTGTSGSSYEQYF. The chain uses TRBV6-1 and TRBJ2-7; 14 nucleotides agree with TRBD2. V gave up 5 bases and J gave up 0 bases; unmatched junction bases: 6. This CDR3 comprises 17 residues. Per germline, CDR1 MNHNS and CDR2 SASEGT.

Ten or more counts support this clonotype. DNA for the CDR3: TGCAGCGTCCACGGCCCATCGGCAGATACGCAGTATTTT. This gives the protein CSVHGPSADTQYF. This chain links TRBV29-1 with TRBJ2-3; D not certain. The CDR3 contains 13 residues. Trimming took 6 bases from V and 4 from J, leaving 14 bases between them. Germline V CDR1 and CDR2: SQVTM, ANQGSEA.

This clonotype has a count of ten or more. V gene TRBV9 combines with J gene TRBJ2-2, with a tentative D call TRBD2 (5 bases). The CDR3 totals 13 residues. V was clipped by 7 bases and J by 0 bases, with 7 bases between them. CDR1 is SGDLS and CDR2 is YYNGEE in the germline V gene. CDR3 DNA sequence: TGTGCCAGCTTGGGAGCGAACACCGGGGAGCTGTTTTTT. Its protein is CASLGANTGELFF. The full variable domain, with the rest looked up from reference TRBV9 and TRBJ2-2, is DSGVTQTPKHLITATGQRVTLRCSPRSGDLSVYWYQQSLDQGLQFLIQYYNGEERAKGNILERFSAQQFPDLHSELNLSSLELGDSALYFCASLGANTGELFFGEGSRLTVL.

This clonotype was observed at least ten times. The CDR3 coding sequence is TGCAGCGTTGGGTTAAGACCGACGGAGACCCAGTACTTC. This sequence encodes CSVGLRPTETQYF. This rearrangement joins TRBV29-1 to TRBJ2-5; no firm D call. Germline assignment: CDR1 SQVTM and CDR2 ANQGSEA. V was trimmed by 4 bases and J by 5 bases, leaving 14 bases between them. There are 13 residues in the CDR3.

This clonotype was recorded many times. This chain uses TRBV6-2 or TRBV6-3 with TRBJ2-3; TRBD2 matches at 8 bases. Germline trimming cut 6 bases from V and 6 bases from J; bases unmatched to any gene: 14. Germline V gives CDR1 MNHEY, CDR2 SVGEGT. The CDR3 has 16 residues. The CDR3 DNA reads TGTGCCAGCAGCTCCGGACTAGCCAGCCAGGGGGATACGCAGTATTTT. Protein: CASSSGLASQGDTQYF.